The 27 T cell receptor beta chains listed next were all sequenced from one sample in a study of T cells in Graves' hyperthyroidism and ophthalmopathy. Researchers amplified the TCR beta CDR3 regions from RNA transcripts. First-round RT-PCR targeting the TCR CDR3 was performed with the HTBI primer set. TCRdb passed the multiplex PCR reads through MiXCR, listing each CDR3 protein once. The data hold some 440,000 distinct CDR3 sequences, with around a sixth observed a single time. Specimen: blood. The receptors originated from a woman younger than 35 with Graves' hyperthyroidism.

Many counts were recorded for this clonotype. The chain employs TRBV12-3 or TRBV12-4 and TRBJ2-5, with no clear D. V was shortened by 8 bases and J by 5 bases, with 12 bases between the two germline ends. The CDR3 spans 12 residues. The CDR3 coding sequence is TGTGCCAGCTCATTTAATTCGGAGACCCAGTACTTC. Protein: CASSFNSETQYF.

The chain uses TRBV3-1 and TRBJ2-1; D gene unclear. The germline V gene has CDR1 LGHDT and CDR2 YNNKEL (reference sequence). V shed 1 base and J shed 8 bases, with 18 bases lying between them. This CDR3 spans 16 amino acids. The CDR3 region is CASSQVRGQVKHEQFF. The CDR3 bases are TGTGCCAGCAGCCAAGTGCGAGGTCAGGTTAAACATGAGCAGTTCTTC.

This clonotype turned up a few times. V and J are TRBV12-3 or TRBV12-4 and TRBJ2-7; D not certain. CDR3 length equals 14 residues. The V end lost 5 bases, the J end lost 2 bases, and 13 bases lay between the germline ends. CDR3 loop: CASSRQLKAYEQYF. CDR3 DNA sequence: TGTGCCAGCAGTCGGCAGCTGAAAGCCTACGAGCAGTACTTC.

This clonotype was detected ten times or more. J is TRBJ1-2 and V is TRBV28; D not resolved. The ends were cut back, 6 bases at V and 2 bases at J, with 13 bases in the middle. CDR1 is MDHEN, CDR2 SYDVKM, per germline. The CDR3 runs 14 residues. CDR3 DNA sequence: TGTGCCAGCAGCTCCCACACGTCGAACTATGGCTACACCTTC. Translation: CASSSHTSNYGYTF.

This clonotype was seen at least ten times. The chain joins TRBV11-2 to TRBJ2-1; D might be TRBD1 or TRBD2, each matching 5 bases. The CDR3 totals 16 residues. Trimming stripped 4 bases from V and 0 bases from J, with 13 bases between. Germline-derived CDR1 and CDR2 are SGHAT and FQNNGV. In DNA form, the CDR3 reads TGTGCCAGCAGCTCCGGGGCAGGAAGCTCCTACAATGAGCAGTTCTTC. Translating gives CASSSGAGSSYNEQFF.

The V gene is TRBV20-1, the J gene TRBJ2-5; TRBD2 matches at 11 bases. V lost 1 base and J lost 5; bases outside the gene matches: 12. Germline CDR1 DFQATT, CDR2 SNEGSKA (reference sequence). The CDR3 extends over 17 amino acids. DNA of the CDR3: TGCAGTGCTAGAGGGGGGGTAGCGGGGGGGAGGATGGAGACCCAGTACTTC. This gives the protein CSARGGVAGGRMETQYF.

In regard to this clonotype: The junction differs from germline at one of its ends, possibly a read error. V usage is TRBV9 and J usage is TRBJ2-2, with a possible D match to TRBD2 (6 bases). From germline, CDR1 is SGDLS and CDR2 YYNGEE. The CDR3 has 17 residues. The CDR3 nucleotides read TGTGCCAGCAGCGTGGGGTCCGACCGCCGAATCACCGGGGGGCTGTTTTTT. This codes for CASSVGSDRRITGGLFF. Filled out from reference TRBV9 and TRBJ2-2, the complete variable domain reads DSGVTQTPKHLITATGQRVTLRCSPRSGDLSVYWYQQSLDQGLQFLIQYYNGEERAKGNILERFSAQQFPDLHSELNLSSLELGDSALYFCASSVGSDRRITGGLFFGEGSRLTVL.

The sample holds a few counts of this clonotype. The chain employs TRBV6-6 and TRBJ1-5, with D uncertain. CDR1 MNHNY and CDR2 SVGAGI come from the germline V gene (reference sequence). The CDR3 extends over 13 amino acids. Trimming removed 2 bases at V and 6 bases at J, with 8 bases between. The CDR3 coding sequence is TGTGCCAGCAGTTACCCTTGGATTCAGCCCCAGCATTTT. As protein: CASSYPWIQPQHF.

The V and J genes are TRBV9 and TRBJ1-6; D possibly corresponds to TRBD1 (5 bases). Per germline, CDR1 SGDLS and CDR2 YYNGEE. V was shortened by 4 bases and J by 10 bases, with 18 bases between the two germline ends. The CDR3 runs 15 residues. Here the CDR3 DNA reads TGTGCCAGCAGCTCCGTTTGGGGCGAAGGGTCACCCCTCCACTTT. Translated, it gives CASSSVWGEGSPLHF. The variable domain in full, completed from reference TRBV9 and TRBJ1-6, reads DSGVTQTPKHLITATGQRVTLRCSPRSGDLSVYWYQQSLDQGLQFLIQYYNGEERAKGNILERFSAQQFPDLHSELNLSSLELGDSALYFCASSSVWGEGSPLHFGNGTRLTVT.

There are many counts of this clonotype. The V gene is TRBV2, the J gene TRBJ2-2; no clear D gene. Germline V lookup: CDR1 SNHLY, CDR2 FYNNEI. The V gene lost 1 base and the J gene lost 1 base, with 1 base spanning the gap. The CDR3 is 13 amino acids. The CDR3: CASSEGNTGELFF. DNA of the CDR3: TGTGCCAGCAGTGAAGGGAACACCGGGGAGCTGTTTTTT.

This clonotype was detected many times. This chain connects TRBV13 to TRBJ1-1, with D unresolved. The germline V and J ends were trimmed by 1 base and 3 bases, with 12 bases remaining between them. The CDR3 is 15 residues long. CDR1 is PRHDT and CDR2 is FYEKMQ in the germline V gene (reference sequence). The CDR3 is CASSLVGLDDTEAFF. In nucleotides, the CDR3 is TGTGCCAGCAGCTTAGTTGGACTCGATGACACTGAAGCTTTCTTT.

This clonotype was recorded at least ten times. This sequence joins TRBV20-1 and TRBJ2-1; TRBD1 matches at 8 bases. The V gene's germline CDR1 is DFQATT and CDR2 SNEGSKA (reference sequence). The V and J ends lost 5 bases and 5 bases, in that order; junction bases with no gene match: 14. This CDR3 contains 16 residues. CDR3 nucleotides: TGCAGTGCTCCACCCTTCCCGGGACAGGTAGACAATGAGCAGTTCTTC. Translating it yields CSAPPFPGQVDNEQFF.

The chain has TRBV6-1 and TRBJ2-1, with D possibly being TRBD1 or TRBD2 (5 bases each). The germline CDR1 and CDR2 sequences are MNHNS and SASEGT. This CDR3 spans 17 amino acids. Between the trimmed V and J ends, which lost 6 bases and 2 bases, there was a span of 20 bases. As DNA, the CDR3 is TGTGCCAGCAGCATTACCACCGGGACCGATGCCTACAATGAGCAGTTCTTC. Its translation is CASSITTGTDAYNEQFF.

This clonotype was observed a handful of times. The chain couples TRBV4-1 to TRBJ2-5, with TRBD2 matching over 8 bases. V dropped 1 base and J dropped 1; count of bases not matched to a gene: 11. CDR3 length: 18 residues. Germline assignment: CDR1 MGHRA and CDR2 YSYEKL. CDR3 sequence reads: CASSQVAGGATFQETQYF. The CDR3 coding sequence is TGCGCCAGCAGCCAAGTGGCGGGGGGTGCCACTTTCCAAGAGACCCAGTACTTC.

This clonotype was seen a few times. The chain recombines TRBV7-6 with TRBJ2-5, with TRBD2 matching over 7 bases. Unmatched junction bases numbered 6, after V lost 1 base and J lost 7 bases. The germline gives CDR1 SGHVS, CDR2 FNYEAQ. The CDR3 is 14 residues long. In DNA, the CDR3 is TGTGCCAGCAGCTTAGTTACTGGGGGGGGGACCCAGTACTTC. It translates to CASSLVTGGGTQYF.

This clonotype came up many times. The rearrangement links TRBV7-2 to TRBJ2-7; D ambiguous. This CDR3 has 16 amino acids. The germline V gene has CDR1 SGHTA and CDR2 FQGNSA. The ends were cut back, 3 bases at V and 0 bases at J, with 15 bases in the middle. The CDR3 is CASSLYVGSSSYEQYF. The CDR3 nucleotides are TGTGCCAGCAGCTTGTACGTCGGGTCGAGCTCCTACGAGCAGTACTTC.

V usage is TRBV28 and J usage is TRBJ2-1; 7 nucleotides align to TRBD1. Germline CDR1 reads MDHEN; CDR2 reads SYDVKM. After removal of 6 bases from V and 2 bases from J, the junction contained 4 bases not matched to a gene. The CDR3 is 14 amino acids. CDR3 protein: CASSPGQAYNEQFF. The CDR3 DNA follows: TGTGCCAGCAGCCCCGGACAGGCCTACAATGAGCAGTTCTTC.

The CDR3 is CASSFAGANVLTF. Here the CDR3 DNA reads TGTGCCAGCAGCTTTGCTGGGGCCAACGTCCTGACTTTC. The chain joins TRBV7-8 to TRBJ2-6; D is ambiguous. Germline V CDR1 and CDR2: SGHVS, FQNEAQ. The CDR3 is 13 residues long. V gave up 3 bases and J gave up 2 bases, with 2 bases separating them.

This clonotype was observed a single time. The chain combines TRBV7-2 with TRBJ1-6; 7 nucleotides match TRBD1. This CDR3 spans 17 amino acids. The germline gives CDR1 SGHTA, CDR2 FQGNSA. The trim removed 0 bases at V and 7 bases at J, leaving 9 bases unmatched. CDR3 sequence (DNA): TGTGCCAGCAGCTTAGCTCCAATGGGACAGCTCAATTCACCCCTCCACTTT. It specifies CASSLAPMGQLNSPLHF.

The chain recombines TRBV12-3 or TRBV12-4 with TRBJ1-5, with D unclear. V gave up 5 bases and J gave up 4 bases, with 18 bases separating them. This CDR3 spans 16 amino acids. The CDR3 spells CASSRRAPYGNQPQHF. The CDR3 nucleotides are TGTGCCAGCAGTAGGAGGGCGCCCTACGGGAATCAGCCCCAGCATTTT.

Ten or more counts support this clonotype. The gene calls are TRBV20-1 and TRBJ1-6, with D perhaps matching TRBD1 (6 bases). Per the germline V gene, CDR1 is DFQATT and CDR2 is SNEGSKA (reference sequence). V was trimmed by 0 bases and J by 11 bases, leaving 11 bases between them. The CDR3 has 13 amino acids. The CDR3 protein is CSARDGGQAPLHF. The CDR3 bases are TGCAGTGCTAGAGACGGGGGGCAGGCACCCCTCCACTTT.

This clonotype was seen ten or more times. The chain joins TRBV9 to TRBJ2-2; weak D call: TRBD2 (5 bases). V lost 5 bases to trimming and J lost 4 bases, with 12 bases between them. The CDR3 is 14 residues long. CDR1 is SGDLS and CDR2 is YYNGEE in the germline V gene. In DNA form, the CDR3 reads TGTGCCAGCAGTGTCGGAGGAGGCACCGGGGAGCTGTTTTTT. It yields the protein CASSVGGGTGELFF.

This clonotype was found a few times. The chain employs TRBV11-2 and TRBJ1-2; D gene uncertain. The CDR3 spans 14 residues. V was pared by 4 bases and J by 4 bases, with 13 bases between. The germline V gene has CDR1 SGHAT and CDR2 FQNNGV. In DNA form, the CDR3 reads TGTGCCAGCAGCTGGCCTGGGCAGAGCTATGGCTACACCTTC. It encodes CASSWPGQSYGYTF.

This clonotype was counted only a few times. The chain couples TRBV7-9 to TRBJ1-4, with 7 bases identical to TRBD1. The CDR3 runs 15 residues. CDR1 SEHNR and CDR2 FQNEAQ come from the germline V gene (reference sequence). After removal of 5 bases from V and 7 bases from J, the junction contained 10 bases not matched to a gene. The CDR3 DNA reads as TGTGCCAGCAGCGTGACCGGGACAGAACTTGAAAAACTGTTTTTT. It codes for CASSVTGTELEKLFF.

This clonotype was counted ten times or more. DNA for the CDR3: TGTGCCAGCTCACCAACAGGGGAGACCCAGTACTTC. It encodes CASSPTGETQYF. The chain couples TRBV18 to TRBJ2-5; D is perhaps TRBD1 (6 bases). Trimming took 2 bases from V and 5 from J, leaving 6 bases between them. The CDR3 length is 12 residues. Germline lookup yields CDR1 KGHSH and CDR2 LQKENI.

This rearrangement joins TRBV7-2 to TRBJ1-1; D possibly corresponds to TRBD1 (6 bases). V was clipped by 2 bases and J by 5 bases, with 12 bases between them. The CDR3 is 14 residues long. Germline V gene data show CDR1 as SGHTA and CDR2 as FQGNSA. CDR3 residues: CASSLRGGRTEAFF. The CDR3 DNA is TGTGCCAGCAGCTTACGAGGGGGGCGGACTGAAGCTTTCTTT.

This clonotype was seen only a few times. CDR3 nucleotides: TGCGCCAGCAGCCCCCGGGGAAGGGGCACAGATACGCAGTATTTT. Encoded protein: CASSPRGRGTDTQYF. The genes are TRBV5-1 and TRBJ2-3, with TRBD2 as a possible D gene (5 bases). Trimming took off 4 bases at V and 1 base at J, with 13 bases between the two ends. CDR3 size: 15 residues. Germline lookup yields CDR1 SGHRS and CDR2 YFSETQ.